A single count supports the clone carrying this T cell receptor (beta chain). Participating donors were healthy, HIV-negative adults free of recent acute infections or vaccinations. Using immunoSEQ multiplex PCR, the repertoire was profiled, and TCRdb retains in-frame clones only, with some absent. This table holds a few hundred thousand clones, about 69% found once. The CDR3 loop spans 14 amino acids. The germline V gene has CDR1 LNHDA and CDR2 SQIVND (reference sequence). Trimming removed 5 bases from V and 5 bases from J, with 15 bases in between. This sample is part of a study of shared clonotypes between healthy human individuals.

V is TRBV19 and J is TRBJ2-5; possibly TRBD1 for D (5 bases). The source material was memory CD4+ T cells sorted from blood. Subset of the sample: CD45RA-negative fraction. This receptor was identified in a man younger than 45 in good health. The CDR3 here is CASSHPQVFETQYF. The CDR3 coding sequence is TGTGCCAGTAGTCATCCACAGGTTTTTGAGACCCAGTACTTC. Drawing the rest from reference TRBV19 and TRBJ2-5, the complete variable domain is DGGITQSPKYLFRKEGQNVTLSCEQNLNHDAMYWYRQDPGQGLRLIYYSQIVNDFQKGDIAEGYSVSREKKESFPLTVTSAQKNPTAFYLCASSHPQVFETQYFGPGTRLLVL.